These 21 T cell receptor beta chains were all obtained from the same sample, sequenced in a study of cytomegalovirus exposure and HLA in healthy donors. PCR primers comprised 60 Vbeta and 13 Jbeta primers. Clones were sequenced by immunoSEQ multiplex PCR, and TCRdb holds only the in-frame ones, with some missing. The sample holds approximately 97,000 clones, roughly four fifths seen once. Sequenced sample: PBMCs. Source of these receptors: a man aged 40-55 years in good health and CMV-seropositive.

The chain joins TRBV19 to TRBJ2-5; 10 bases align to TRBD2. The CDR3 extends over 15 amino acids. Germline CDR1 is LNHDA and CDR2 is SQIVND (reference sequence). Trimming took 5 bases from V and 5 from J; bases not matched to a gene: 8. The CDR3 here is CASSGIAGGSETQYF. The CDR3 nucleotides are TGTGCCAGTAGTGGGATAGCGGGGGGATCGGAGACCCAGTACTTC. The complete variable domain, with remaining parts taken from reference TRBV19 and TRBJ2-5, reads DGGITQSPKYLFRKEGQNVTLSCEQNLNHDAMYWYRQDPGQGLRLIYYSQIVNDFQKGDIAEGYSVSREKKESFPLTVTSAQKNPTAFYLCASSGIAGGSETQYFGPGTRLLVL.

This clone was observed a few times. A junction end diverges from the germline sequence, so it may reflect a read error. The chain joins TRBV7-9 to TRBJ2-1; a weak D match, TRBD2 (5 bases). The CDR3 totals 11 residues. CDR1 and CDR2 from the germline V gene are SEHNR and FQNEAQ (reference sequence). The CDR3 nucleotides are TGTTCCAGCATCACCCGAGGGGAGCAGTTCTTC. It specifies CSSITRGEQFF.

V is TRBV6-1 and J is TRBJ1-1; the D is unclear. CDR1 MNHNS and CDR2 SASEGT come from the germline V gene. The CDR3 loop spans 14 amino acids. V was trimmed by 5 bases and J by 4 bases, leaving 14 bases between them. The CDR3 is CASSPMRYGTEAFF. The CDR3 nucleotides read TGTGCCAGCAGTCCTATGAGGTATGGCACTGAAGCTTTCTTT.

V gene TRBV29-1 combines with J gene TRBJ2-7; D possibly corresponds to TRBD1 (5 bases). This CDR3 has 11 residues. The germline gives CDR1 SQVTM, CDR2 ANQGSEA. Trimming took off 8 bases at V and 4 bases at J, with 12 bases between the two ends. The CDR3 nucleotides are TGCAGCATATTCAGGGCATACGAGCAGTACTTC. Its protein product is CSIFRAYEQYF.

This clone was observed once. The chain recombines TRBV4-1 with TRBJ1-5; 9 nucleotides line up with TRBD1. Trimming at V came to 4 bases and at J to 8 bases, leaving 18 bases not matched to a gene. The germline CDR1 and CDR2 sequences are MGHRA and YSYEKL. CDR3 length: 18 amino acids. CDR3 region: CASSLNPGTGLTAEPQHF. The CDR3 DNA reads TGCGCCAGCAGCCTTAATCCCGGGACAGGGCTAACGGCGGAGCCCCAGCATTTT.

This clone was observed once. In nucleotides, the CDR3 is TGTGCCAGTAGTGCCTCCGGGGGGAGAACAGATACGCAGTATTTT. The encoded protein is CASSASGGRTDTQYF. The rearrangement joins TRBV19 to TRBJ2-3; 7 nucleotides agree with TRBD2. This CDR3 region has 15 residues. CDR1 is LNHDA and CDR2 is SQIVND in the germline V gene (reference sequence). The V segment lost 5 bases and the J segment 3 bases; nucleotides outside the gene matches: 8. Together with reference TRBV19 and TRBJ2-3, the CDR3 gives the full variable domain: DGGITQSPKYLFRKEGQNVTLSCEQNLNHDAMYWYRQDPGQGLRLIYYSQIVNDFQKGDIAEGYSVSREKKESFPLTVTSAQKNPTAFYLCASSASGGRTDTQYFGPGTRLTVL.

The chain employs TRBV23-1 and TRBJ1-2, with D possibly matching TRBD1 (5 bases). TRBV23-1 is an open reading frame whose function is uncertain. Trimming took 2 bases from V and 2 from J, leaving 9 bases between them. The CDR3 extends over 14 amino acids. In DNA, the CDR3 is TGCGCCAGCAGTCAAGCTCAGGGCAACTATGGCTACACCTTC. It encodes CASSQAQGNYGYTF.

The chain links TRBV18 to TRBJ1-6; D gene unclear. Trimming removed 4 bases from V and 5 bases from J, with 12 bases in between. The CDR3 spans 15 residues. CDR1 is KGHSH, CDR2 LQKENI, per germline. This CDR3 is CASSQYRDNNSPLHF. The CDR3 coding sequence is TGTGCCAGCTCACAATACAGAGATAATAATTCACCCCTCCACTTT. Variable domain in full (rest from reference TRBV18 and TRBJ1-6): NAGVMQNPRHLVRRRGQEARLRCSPMKGHSHVYWYRQLPEEGLKFMVYLQKENIIDESGMPKERFSAEFPKEGPSILRIQQVVRGDSAAYFCASSQYRDNNSPLHFGNGTRLTVT.

This clone was picked up one time. This chain uses TRBV20-1 with TRBJ1-2; D gene uncertain. Trimming took 5 bases from V and 12 from J, leaving 13 bases between them. Germline values: CDR1 DFQATT, CDR2 SNEGSKA (reference sequence). The CDR3 is 10 residues long. CDR3 DNA sequence: TGCAGTGCTGGCGGGAACCGCAACACCTTC. Its protein is CSAGGNRNTF.

The chain links TRBV7-9 to TRBJ2-7, with a possible D match to TRBD1 (5 bases). Germline CDR1 reads SEHNR; CDR2 reads FQNEAQ (reference sequence). CDR3 length: 12 amino acids. V shed 5 bases and J shed 8 bases, with 13 bases lying between them. In DNA form, the CDR3 reads TGTGCCAGCAGCAGACCAGGGCTTCAGCAGTACTTC. Encoded protein: CASSRPGLQQYF.

The chain is built from TRBV6-6 and TRBJ1-2; 12 nucleotides align to TRBD1. This CDR3 comprises 16 residues. CDR1 and CDR2 (germline): MNHNY, SVGAGI (reference sequence). The V segment lost 7 bases and the J segment 3 bases; nucleotides outside the gene matches: 9. Here the CDR3 DNA reads TGTGCCAGCACCCTACGGGGACAGGGGGCGGACTATGGCTACACCTTC. Protein: CASTLRGQGADYGYTF.

In this sample, this clone turned up once. DNA for the CDR3: TGTGCCAGCAGCCCCGGAGGGACGACAACTAATGAAAAACTGTTTTTT. It codes for CASSPGGTTTNEKLFF. The chain combines TRBV9 with TRBJ1-4; weak D call: TRBD1 (5 bases). The CDR3 has 16 amino acids. The V end lost 4 bases, the J end lost 0 bases, and 13 bases lay between the germline ends. Looked up from germline, CDR1 is SGDLS and CDR2 is YYNGEE. The whole variable domain, filled in from reference TRBV9 and TRBJ1-4, reads DSGVTQTPKHLITATGQRVTLRCSPRSGDLSVYWYQQSLDQGLQFLIQYYNGEERAKGNILERFSAQQFPDLHSELNLSSLELGDSALYFCASSPGGTTTNEKLFFGSGTQLSVL.

Concerning this clone itself: Other nucleotide sequences from this sample produce the same CDR3. The rearrangement links TRBV9 to TRBJ2-5, with D maybe TRBD2 (6 bases). Germline-derived CDR1 and CDR2 are SGDLS and YYNGEE. Deletions cut 4 bases from V and 7 bases from J, with 14 bases between. This CDR3 comprises 13 residues. The CDR3 nucleotides read TGTGCCAGCAGCCCCGGGGTCGGGGGGACCCAGTACTTC. It is translated as CASSPGVGGTQYF.

The V call is TRBV2, the J call TRBJ1-2; D is unresolved. The germline V gene encodes CDR1 SNHLY and CDR2 FYNNEI. V lost 0 bases and J 3 bases, leaving 8 bases between the germline ends. This CDR3 is 14 amino acids long. This CDR3 is CASSEARRYYGYTF. CDR3 nucleotide sequence: TGTGCCAGCAGTGAAGCAAGGCGGTACTATGGCTACACCTTC.

The V and J genes are TRBV6-6 and TRBJ1-2; 8 bases map to TRBD1. The length of the CDR3 is 15 residues. Germline CDR1 MNHNY, CDR2 SVGAGI (reference sequence). V gave up 5 bases and J gave up 2 bases; unmatched junction bases: 7. CDR3 nucleotide sequence: TGTGCCAGCAGTACCTACAGGGGGGACAACTATGGCTACACCTTC. It specifies CASSTYRGDNYGYTF.

The rearrangement uses TRBV6-6 and TRBJ1-6, with 7 nucleotides matching TRBD1. The germline V gene encodes CDR1 MNHNY and CDR2 SVGAGI (reference sequence). The junction had 7 bases not matched to a gene; V was cut back by 6 bases and J by 5 bases. CDR3 length: 15 amino acids. The CDR3 DNA sequence: TGTGCCAGCAGGAAAAACAGGGGAGATAATTCACCCCTCCACTTT. Its translation: CASRKNRGDNSPLHF.

CDR3 residues: CAISVKETNYGYTF. The CDR3 nucleotides are TGTGCCATCAGTGTAAAAGAGACTAACTATGGCTACACCTTC. This rearrangement joins TRBV10-3 to TRBJ1-2; D unresolved. From germline, CDR1 is ENHRY and CDR2 SYGVKD. The CDR3 loop spans 14 amino acids. The V end was cut by 4 bases, the J end by 0 bases, with 9 bases between.

The gene calls are TRBV7-9 and TRBJ2-1; TRBD2 matches 11 bases. The CDR3 is 18 amino acids. With V trimmed by 2 bases and J by 8 bases, 14 bases remained unmatched. Germline-derived CDR1 and CDR2 are SEHNR and FQNEAQ (reference sequence). This CDR3 is CASSLPFRLAGLVHEQFF. The CDR3 nucleotides read TGTGCCAGCAGCTTACCCTTCCGACTAGCGGGACTCGTCCATGAGCAGTTCTTC.

The J gene is TRBJ1-2, the V gene TRBV28, with D possibly matching TRBD1 (5 bases). Germline V gives CDR1 MDHEN, CDR2 SYDVKM. The CDR3 totals 14 residues. V dropped 4 bases and J dropped 2 bases, with 11 bases sitting between them. As DNA, the CDR3 is TGTGCCAGCAGTTCCGGGGGACGGAACTATGGCTACACCTTC. This sequence encodes CASSSGGRNYGYTF.

This chain joins TRBV11-2 and TRBJ2-5, with D unclear. Per the germline V gene, CDR1 is SGHAT and CDR2 is FQNNGV. CDR3 size: 11 residues. V lost 6 bases, J lost 5 bases, and 7 bases lay in between. The CDR3 sequence: CASSYAETQYF. The DNA for the CDR3 is TGTGCCAGCAGTTACGCGGAGACCCAGTACTTC.

This clone was counted between two and nine times. The chain recombines TRBV5-1 with TRBJ2-1; 8 bases are a match to TRBD2. Germline loops: CDR1 SGHRS, CDR2 YFSETQ. Losses at the gene ends were 6 bases for V and 8 bases for J; bases not matched to a gene: 10. This CDR3 has 14 residues. Written as DNA, the CDR3 is TGCGCCAGCAATGAAAACGGGAGGGGCGATGAGCAGTTCTTC. Encoded protein: CASNENGRGDEQFF.